This T cell receptor (beta chain) was observed in a study of blood T cell repertoires in COVID-19. Study information: Sites in the United States, Italy and Spain provided acute and convalescent COVID-19 samples. T cells, B-cell-depleted T cells, or PBMCs supplied cDNA or gDNA.

Methods used by the authors: Scientists estimated how many nucleated cells there were by amplifying reference gene primers. Libraries were prepared by immunoSEQ multiplex PCR; TCRdb keeps only in-frame clonotypes and omits some of them. Clone size and the V and J calls come from that table; the DNA yielded D and trimming. In the table there are tens of thousands of clones, about 81% of which are singletons. Germline trimming cut 4 bases from V and 6 bases from J; bases unmatched to any gene: 5. The germline gives CDR1 GTSNPN, CDR2 SVGIG (reference sequence). The CDR3 covers 14 residues. The sequence came from a human donor in a cohort sampled during active COVID-19. Input material: peripheral blood. The gene calls are TRBV30 and TRBJ2-1; 11 bases are shared with TRBD2. The CDR3 DNA reads TGTGCCTGGACTAGCGGGAGGCGGGCCAATGAGCAGTTCTTC. It yields the protein CAWTSGRRANEQFF.